The 2 T cell receptor beta chains listed next were all sequenced from one sample in a study of T cells in Graves' hyperthyroidism and ophthalmopathy. From RNA transcripts, TCR beta CDR3 regions were amplified. A first-round RT-PCR of the TCR CDR3 used the HTBI primer set. TCRdb re-derived calls from the multiplex PCR reads in MiXCR, one entry per CDR3 protein. Of about 290,000 distinct CDR3 sequences in the sample, 16% were seen once. Sequenced material: blood. These receptors were obtained from a man aged 25 to 40 with Graves' hyperthyroidism.

This rearrangement joins TRBV5-6 to TRBJ1-1; a possible D gene is TRBD1 (5 bases). There are 15 residues in the CDR3. V was trimmed by 1 base and J by 4 bases, leaving 14 bases between them. Germline V gene data show CDR1 as SGHDT and CDR2 as YYEEEE. The CDR3 coding sequence is TGTGCCAGCAGCTTGTTTACCAGGGCCCCCACTGAAGCTTTCTTT. This translates into CASSLFTRAPTEAFF.

The CDR3 sequence is CASSSPGGLGYTF. As DNA, the CDR3 is TGTGCCAGCAGCTCTCCTGGGGGGCTTGGCTACACCTTC. V and J are TRBV7-9 and TRBJ1-2, with a weak D call TRBD1 (6 bases). This CDR3 spans 13 amino acids. V lost 4 bases, J lost 7 bases, and 13 bases lay in between. CDR1 is SEHNR, CDR2 FQNEAQ, per germline (reference sequence).